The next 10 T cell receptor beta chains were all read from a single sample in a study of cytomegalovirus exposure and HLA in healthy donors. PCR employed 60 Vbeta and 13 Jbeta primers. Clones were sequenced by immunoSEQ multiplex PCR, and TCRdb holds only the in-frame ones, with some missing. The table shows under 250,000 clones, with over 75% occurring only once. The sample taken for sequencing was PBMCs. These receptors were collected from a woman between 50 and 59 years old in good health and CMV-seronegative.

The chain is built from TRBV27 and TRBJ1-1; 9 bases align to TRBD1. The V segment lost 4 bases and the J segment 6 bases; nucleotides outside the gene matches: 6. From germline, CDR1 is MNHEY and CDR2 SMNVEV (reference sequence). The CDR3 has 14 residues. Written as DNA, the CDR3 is TGTGCCAGCAGTTCTGGGGACAGGGTCTCTGAAGCTTTCTTT. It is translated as CASSSGDRVSEAFF.

The CDR3 is CASRGPGQGAYNEQFF. The CDR3 DNA reads as TGTGCCAGCAGAGGTCCGGGACAGGGGGCCTACAATGAGCAGTTCTTC. The chain employs TRBV5-8 and TRBJ2-1; 11 bases are shared with TRBD1. Germline-derived CDR1 and CDR2 are SGHTS and YDEGEE. The trim removed 5 bases at V and 2 bases at J, leaving 6 bases unmatched. The CDR3 consists of 16 residues.

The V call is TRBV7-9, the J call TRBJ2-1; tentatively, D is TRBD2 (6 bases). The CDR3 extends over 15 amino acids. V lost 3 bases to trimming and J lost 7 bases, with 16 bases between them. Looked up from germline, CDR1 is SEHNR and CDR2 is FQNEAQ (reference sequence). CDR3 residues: CASSFAGPSSNEQFF. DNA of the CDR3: TGTGCCAGCAGCTTCGCGGGGCCAAGTTCTAATGAGCAGTTCTTC.

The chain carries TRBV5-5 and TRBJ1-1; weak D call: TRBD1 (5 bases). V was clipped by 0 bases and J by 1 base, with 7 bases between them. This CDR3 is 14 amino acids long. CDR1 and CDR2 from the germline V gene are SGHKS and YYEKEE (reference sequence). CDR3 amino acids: CASSLVQGNTEAFF. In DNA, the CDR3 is TGTGCCAGCAGCTTGGTGCAGGGGAACACTGAAGCTTTCTTT.

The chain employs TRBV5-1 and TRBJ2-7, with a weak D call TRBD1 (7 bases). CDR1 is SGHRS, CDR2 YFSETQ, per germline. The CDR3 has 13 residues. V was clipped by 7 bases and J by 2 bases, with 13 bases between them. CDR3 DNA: TGCGCCAGCGCGGGACAGCAGACCTACGAGCAGTACTTC. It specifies CASAGQQTYEQYF.

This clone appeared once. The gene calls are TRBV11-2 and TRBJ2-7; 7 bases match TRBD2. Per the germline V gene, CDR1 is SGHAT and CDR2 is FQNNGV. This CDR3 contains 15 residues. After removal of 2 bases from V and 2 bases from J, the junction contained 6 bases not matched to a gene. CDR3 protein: CASSLLGLPTYEQYF. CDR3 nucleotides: TGTGCCAGCAGCTTACTGGGACTACCGACCTACGAGCAGTACTTC.

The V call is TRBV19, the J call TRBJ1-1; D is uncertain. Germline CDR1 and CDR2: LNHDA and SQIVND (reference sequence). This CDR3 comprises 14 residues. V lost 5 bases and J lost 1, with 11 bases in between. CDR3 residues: CASSVFAGNTEAFF. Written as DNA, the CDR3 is TGTGCCAGTAGTGTTTTCGCAGGGAACACTGAAGCTTTCTTT.

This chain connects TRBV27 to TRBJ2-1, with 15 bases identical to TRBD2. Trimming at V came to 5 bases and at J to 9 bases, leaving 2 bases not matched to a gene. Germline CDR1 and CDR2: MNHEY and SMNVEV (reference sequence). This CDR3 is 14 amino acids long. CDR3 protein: CASSRTSGRGEQFF. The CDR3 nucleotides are TGTGCCAGCAGTCGGACTAGCGGGAGGGGTGAGCAGTTCTTC.

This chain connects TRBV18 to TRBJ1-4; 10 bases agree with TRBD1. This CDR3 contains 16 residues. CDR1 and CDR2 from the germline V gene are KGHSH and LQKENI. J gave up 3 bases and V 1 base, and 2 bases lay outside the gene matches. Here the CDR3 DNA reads TGTGCCAGCTCACCACGACAGGGGGCGGCTAATGAAAAACTGTTTTTT. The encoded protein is CASSPRQGAANEKLFF.

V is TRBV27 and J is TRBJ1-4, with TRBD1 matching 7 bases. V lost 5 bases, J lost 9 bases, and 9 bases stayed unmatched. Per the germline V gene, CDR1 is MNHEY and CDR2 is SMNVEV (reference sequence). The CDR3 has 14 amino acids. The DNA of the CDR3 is TGTGCCAGCAGTCCGACAGGGACCATGAAAAAACTGTTTTTT. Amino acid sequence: CASSPTGTMKKLFF. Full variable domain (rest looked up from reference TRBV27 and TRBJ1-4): EAQVTQNPRYLITVTGKKLTVTCSQNMNHEYMSWYRQDPGLGLRQIYYSMNVEVTDKGDVPEGYKVSRKEKRNFPLILESPSPNQTSLYFCASSPTGTMKKLFFGSGTQLSVL.